This paragraph covers one T cell receptor (beta chain) sequence. This table comes from immunoSEQ multiplex PCR, and its TCRdb copy is limited to in-frame clones, with some not included. The sample includes roughly 2.5 million clones, more than 90% seen only once; the top ten take about 0.13%. The data were taken from a study of shared clonotypes between healthy human individuals. Trimming cost V 1 base and J 4 bases, with 14 bases left between them. CDR1 and CDR2 from the germline V gene are SGHVT and SQSDAQ. CDR3 size: 16 residues. The sequence was obtained from a man aged 18-30 years in good health. The J gene is TRBJ2-4, the V gene TRBV7-4; D unclear. The sample taken for sequencing was naive CD4+ T cells sorted from blood. Subset here: CD45RA+ positively selected. The CDR3 is CASSLGVVAGKNIQYF. DNA of the CDR3: TGTGCCAGCAGCTTAGGAGTAGTTGCCGGTAAAAACATTCAGTACTTC.